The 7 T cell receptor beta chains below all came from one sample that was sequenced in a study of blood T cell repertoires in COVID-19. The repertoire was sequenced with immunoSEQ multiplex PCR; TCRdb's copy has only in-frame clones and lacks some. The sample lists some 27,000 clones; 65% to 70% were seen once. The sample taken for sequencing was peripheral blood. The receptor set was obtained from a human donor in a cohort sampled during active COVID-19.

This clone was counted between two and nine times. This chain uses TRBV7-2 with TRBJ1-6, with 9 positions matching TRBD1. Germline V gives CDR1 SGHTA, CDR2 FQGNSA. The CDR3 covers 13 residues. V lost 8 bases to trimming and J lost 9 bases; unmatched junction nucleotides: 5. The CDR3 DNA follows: TGTGCCAGCGGAACAGGGGGCAGTTCACCCCTCCACTTT. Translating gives CASGTGGSSPLHF.

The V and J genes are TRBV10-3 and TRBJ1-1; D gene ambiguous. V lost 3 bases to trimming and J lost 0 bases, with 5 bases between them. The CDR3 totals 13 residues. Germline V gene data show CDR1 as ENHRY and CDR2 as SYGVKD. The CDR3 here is CAISENMNTEAFF. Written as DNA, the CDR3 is TGTGCCATCAGTGAAAACATGAACACTGAAGCTTTCTTT.

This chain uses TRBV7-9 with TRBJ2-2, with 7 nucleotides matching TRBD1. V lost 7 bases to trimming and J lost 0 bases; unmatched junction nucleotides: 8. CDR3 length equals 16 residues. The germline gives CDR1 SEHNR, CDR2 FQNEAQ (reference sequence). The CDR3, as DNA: TGTGCCAGCACCCGACCCGGGACAGCGAACACCGGGGAGCTGTTTTTT. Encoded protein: CASTRPGTANTGELFF.

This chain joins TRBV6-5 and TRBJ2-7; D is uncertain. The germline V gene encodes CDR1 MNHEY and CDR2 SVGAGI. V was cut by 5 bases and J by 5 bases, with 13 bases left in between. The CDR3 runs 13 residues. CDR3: CASSPPSVNEQYF. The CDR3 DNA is TGTGCCAGCAGTCCTCCCTCGGTGAACGAGCAGTACTTC.

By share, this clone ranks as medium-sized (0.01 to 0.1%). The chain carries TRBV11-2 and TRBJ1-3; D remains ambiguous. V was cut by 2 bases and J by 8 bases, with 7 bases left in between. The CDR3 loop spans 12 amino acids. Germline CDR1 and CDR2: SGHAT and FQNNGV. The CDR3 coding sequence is TGTGCCAGCAGCTTAAACATGGACACCATATATTTT. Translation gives CASSLNMDTIYF.

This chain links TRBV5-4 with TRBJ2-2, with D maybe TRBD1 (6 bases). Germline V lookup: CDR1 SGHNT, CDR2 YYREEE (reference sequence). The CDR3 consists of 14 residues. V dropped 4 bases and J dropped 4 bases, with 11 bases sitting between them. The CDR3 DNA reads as TGTGCCAGCAGCACGGGACAAATCACCGGGGAGCTGTTTTTT. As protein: CASSTGQITGELFF.

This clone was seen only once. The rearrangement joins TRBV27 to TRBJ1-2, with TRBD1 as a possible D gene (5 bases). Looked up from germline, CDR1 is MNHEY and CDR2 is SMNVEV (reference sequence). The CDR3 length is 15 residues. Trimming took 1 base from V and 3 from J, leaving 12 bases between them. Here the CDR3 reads CASSLFPDRDYGYTF. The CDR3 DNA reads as TGTGCCAGCAGTTTATTCCCTGACAGAGACTATGGCTACACCTTC.